Below are 13 T cell receptor beta chains sequenced from a single sample in a study of T-cell memory formation after mild COVID-19. In TCRdb, the 5' RACE reads were re-called with MiXCR into one record per CDR3 protein. The table shows about 560,000 distinct CDR3 sequences, with roughly a fifth occurring only once. Input material: PBMCs or a T cell subset sorted from them (not recorded which). These receptors came from an adult woman who had mild COVID-19 (a few samples of this study predate the infection). Cell type and time point are not known.

This clonotype occurred a few times. This sequence joins TRBV7-9 and TRBJ2-7, with 12 bases matching TRBD2. With V trimmed by 4 bases and J by 3 bases, 13 bases remained unmatched. The CDR3 has 18 residues. In germline, CDR1 is SEHNR, CDR2 FQNEAQ (reference sequence). CDR3 DNA: TGTGCCAGCAGCTCGTCGCTCTATCTAGCGGGAGGGGGCTACGAGCAGTACTTC. Encoded protein: CASSSSLYLAGGGYEQYF.

The chain is built from TRBV7-9 and TRBJ1-2; D not resolved. This CDR3 region has 10 residues. Germline CDR1 SEHNR, CDR2 FQNEAQ (reference sequence). Trimming took off 10 bases at V and 4 bases at J, with 7 bases between the two ends. The CDR3 DNA follows: TGTGCCACCTTCTCCTATGGCTACACCTTC. Translation gives CATFSYGYTF.

J is TRBJ1-5 and V is TRBV18; D unresolved. The V gene lost 0 bases and the J gene lost 0 bases, with 3 bases spanning the gap. CDR1 is KGHSH, CDR2 LQKENI, per germline. This CDR3 is built from 14 residues. As DNA, the CDR3 is TGTGCCAGCTCACCACCTTATAGCAATCAGCCCCAGCATTTT. This translates into CASSPPYSNQPQHF.

This chain joins TRBV12-3 or TRBV12-4 and TRBJ1-2; D ambiguous. The CDR3 is made up of 13 amino acids. V was cut by 3 bases and J by 8 bases, with 13 bases left in between. The DNA for the CDR3 is TGTGCCAGCAGTTTGCAGATGGGTAGGGGCTACACCTTC. Translation: CASSLQMGRGYTF.

This clonotype was detected only a few times. The genes are TRBV6-2 or TRBV6-3 and TRBJ2-7, with TRBD1 matching 7 bases. This CDR3 spans 15 amino acids. Trimming cost V 6 bases and J 2 bases; bases outside gene matches: 10. Germline V CDR1 and CDR2: MNHEY, SVGEGT. CDR3 sequence reads: CASRPRDSFPYEQYF. The CDR3 nucleotides read TGTGCCAGCAGGCCCAGGGACAGCTTTCCCTACGAGCAGTACTTC.

This clonotype was counted a few times. V and J are TRBV20-1 and TRBJ2-3; 8 bases line up with TRBD2. The germline V gene has CDR1 DFQATT and CDR2 SNEGSKA (reference sequence). The CDR3 covers 15 residues. V lost 4 bases and J lost 0; bases outside the gene matches: 6. CDR3 in amino acids: CSAKAGGLSTDTQYF. As DNA, the CDR3 is TGCAGTGCTAAGGCGGGAGGATTAAGCACAGATACGCAGTATTTT.

This clonotype appeared a few times. This chain joins TRBV12-3 or TRBV12-4 and TRBJ2-5; 7 bases map to TRBD1. Trimming cost V 6 bases and J 1 base; bases outside gene matches: 14. The CDR3 has 17 residues. The CDR3 region has the DNA TGTGCCAGCAGCCGCCCCAGGGGGTACAAAATCCAAGAGACCCAGTACTTC. It yields the protein CASSRPRGYKIQETQYF.

The chain combines TRBV25-1 with TRBJ2-6; D is tentatively TRBD1 or TRBD2 (5 bases each). The CDR3 contains 15 residues. The V end was cut by 3 bases, the J end by 0 bases, with 6 bases between. CDR1 and CDR2 from the germline V gene are MGHDK and SYGVNS. The CDR3 region has the DNA TGTGCCAGCAGTGAGGGGGACTCTGGGGCCAACGTCCTGACTTTC. Translated, it gives CASSEGDSGANVLTF. The variable domain in full, with the rest retrieved from reference TRBV25-1 and TRBJ2-6, is EADIYQTPRYLVIGTGKKITLECSQTMGHDKMYWYQQDPGMELHLIHYSYGVNSTEKGDLSSESTVSRIRTEHFPLTLESARPSHTSQYLCASSEGDSGANVLTFGAGSRLTVL.

The chain links TRBV7-6 to TRBJ1-6; possibly TRBD1 for D (5 bases). The CDR3 is made up of 14 amino acids. Germline assignment: CDR1 SGHVS and CDR2 FNYEAQ. Trimming took off 5 bases at V and 7 bases at J, with 12 bases between the two ends. CDR3 region: CASSRRETNSPLHF. CDR3 coding DNA: TGTGCCAGCAGCCGCAGGGAGACCAATTCACCCCTCCACTTT.

This clonotype was observed at least ten times. This chain links TRBV5-1 with TRBJ2-3, with 7 bases that match TRBD2. CDR1 is SGHRS and CDR2 is YFSETQ in the germline V gene. CDR3 size: 16 residues. V lost 3 bases, J lost 0 bases, and 7 bases stayed unmatched. CDR3 DNA: TGCGCCAGCAGCTCACCTAGCGGATCTAGCACAGATACGCAGTATTTT. Its protein is CASSSPSGSSTDTQYF. The whole variable domain, remainder taken from reference TRBV5-1 and TRBJ2-3, is KAGVTQTPRYLIKTRGQQVTLSCSPISGHRSVSWYQQTPGQGLQFLFEYFSETQRNKGNFPGRFSGRQFSNSRSEMNVSTLELGDSALYLCASSSPSGSSTDTQYFGPGTRLTVL.

This clonotype came up a few times. The chain uses TRBV20-1 and TRBJ2-1, with D possibly being TRBD2 (5 bases). CDR3 length: 16 residues. CDR1 DFQATT and CDR2 SNEGSKA come from the germline V gene (reference sequence). V lost 5 bases and J 3 bases, leaving 20 bases between the germline ends. CDR3 nucleotides: TGCAGTGCTGACCCCTCCCCAGCGGATGTCTACAATGAGCAGTTCTTC. It encodes CSADPSPADVYNEQFF.

The chain is built from TRBV5-5 and TRBJ2-7, with a tentative D call TRBD1 (6 bases). The CDR3 consists of 14 residues. Germline V gene data show CDR1 as SGHKS and CDR2 as YYEKEE (reference sequence). Deletions cut 4 bases from V and 3 bases from J, with 14 bases between. In DNA, the CDR3 is TGTGCCAGCAGCCCTGGGACACCCCTCTACGAGCAGTACTTC. Residues: CASSPGTPLYEQYF. Combining the CDR3 with reference TRBV5-5 and TRBJ2-7 gives the whole variable domain DAGVTQSPTHLIKTRGQQVTLRCSPISGHKSVSWYQQVLGQGPQFIFQYYEKEERGRGNFPDRFSARQFPNYSSELNVNALLLGDSALYLCASSPGTPLYEQYFGPGTRLTVT.

In this sample, this clonotype turned up a few times. The chain combines TRBV20-1 with TRBJ1-2, with a weak D call TRBD1 (5 bases). Trimming left V 0 bases short and J 1 base short, with 12 bases between. Germline V gene data show CDR1 as DFQATT and CDR2 as SNEGSKA (reference sequence). This CDR3 is 15 amino acids long. This chain's CDR3 is CSARDPRQGNYGYTF. DNA of the CDR3: TGCAGTGCTAGAGACCCCAGGCAGGGTAACTATGGCTACACCTTC.